These T cell receptor beta chains were read from a single sample in a study of blood T cells in healthy people across ages. TCRdb recomputed calls from the 5' RACE reads with MiXCR, one row per CDR3 protein. Of under 2,000,000 distinct CDR3 sequences in the sample, approximately 50% were seen once. The sequencing input was blood. These receptors originate from a woman in her forties in good health. CDR3s include the opening cysteine and the closing phenylalanine or tryptophan. The D gene is left open where the match is weak. Expanded clones are given a class, and other clones once, few, many or no size at all.

V gene: TRBV2; J gene: TRBJ2-1; clone size: NA; D gene: NA; CDR3 DNA: TGTGCCAGCACCCCTCGCGGAAGCTCCTACAATGAGCAGTTCTTC; CDR3 protein: CASTPRGSSYNEQFF
V gene: TRBV7-3; J gene: TRBJ2-3; clone size: few; D gene: NA; CDR3 DNA: TGTGCCAGCAGCCTCGCGGAGGGGGCTCGGGGCACAGATACGCAGTATTTT; CDR3 protein: CASSLAEGARGTDTQYF
V gene: TRBV12-3/TRBV12-4; J gene: TRBJ2-3; clone size: NA; D gene: NA; CDR3 DNA: TGTGCCAGCACCAACAGAGCGGTTCCAGATACGCAGTATTTT; CDR3 protein: CASTNRAVPDTQYF
V gene: TRBV20-1; J gene: TRBJ1-2; clone size: NA; D gene: NA; CDR3 DNA: TGCAGTGCTCGGGACTCGGGGGAATTCTATGGCTACACCTTC; CDR3 protein: CSARDSGEFYGYTF
V gene: TRBV12-3/TRBV12-4; J gene: TRBJ2-7; clone size: few; D gene: NA; CDR3 DNA: TGTGCCAGCAGTCTACACCGGGACAAGAGCTCCTACGAGCAGTACTTC; CDR3 protein: CASSLHRDKSSYEQYF
V gene: TRBV6-5; J gene: TRBJ1-1; clone size: few; D gene: NA; CDR3 DNA: TGTGCCAGCAGTTACCGGAGGGGCGGCACTGAAGCTTTCTTT; CDR3 protein: CASSYRRGGTEAFF
V gene: TRBV20-1; J gene: TRBJ2-3; clone size: NA; D gene: NA; CDR3 DNA: TGCAGTGCTAGTGTCGAATACATGATCACAGATACGCAGTATTTT; CDR3 protein: CSASVEYMITDTQYF
V gene: TRBV4-3; J gene: TRBJ2-5; clone size: NA; D gene: NA; CDR3 DNA: TGCGCCAGCAGCCAAGCGGTAGGGGGGATCCAAGAGACCCAGTACTTC; CDR3 protein: CASSQAVGGIQETQYF
V gene: TRBV7-8; J gene: TRBJ1-1; clone size: few; D gene: NA; CDR3 DNA: TGTGCCAGCAGCGCGGGACAGAACACTGAAGCTTTCTTT; CDR3 protein: CASSAGQNTEAFF
V gene: TRBV13; J gene: TRBJ2-7; clone size: few; D gene: NA; CDR3 DNA: TGTGCCAGCAGCTTAGGCGGGAGCTACTACGAGCAGTACTTC; CDR3 protein: CASSLGGSYYEQYF
V gene: TRBV6-1; J gene: TRBJ2-3; clone size: NA; D gene: TRBD2; CDR3 DNA: TGTGCCAGCAGTCCCCAAACTGGGACTAGAGGCACAGATACGCAGTATTTT; CDR3 protein: CASSPQTGTRGTDTQYF
V gene: TRBV7-3; J gene: TRBJ1-1; clone size: NA; D gene: NA; CDR3 DNA: TGTGCCAGCAGCGATCCCGAACAGGGAACTGAAGCTTTCTTT; CDR3 protein: CASSDPEQGTEAFF
V gene: TRBV27; J gene: TRBJ1-2; clone size: NA; D gene: NA; CDR3 DNA: TGTGCCAGCAGTTTAGGTCTGGGGGTAGGCTATGGCTACACCTTC; CDR3 protein: CASSLGLGVGYGYTF
V gene: TRBV4-2; J gene: TRBJ1-2; clone size: NA; D gene: TRBD1; CDR3 DNA: TGTGCCAGCAGCCAAGATCCACAGACAGGGGTTCTCTATGGCTACACCTTC; CDR3 protein: CASSQDPQTGVLYGYTF
V gene: TRBV7-3; J gene: TRBJ1-2; clone size: NA; D gene: NA; CDR3 DNA: TGTGCCAGCAGCTTAACGAGTGGGACGGGAGGAGGCTATGGCTACACCTTC; CDR3 protein: CASSLTSGTGGGYGYTF
V gene: TRBV20-1; J gene: TRBJ1-5; clone size: NA; D gene: TRBD1; CDR3 DNA: TGCAGTGCACGTCCCGGGACAGTGAATCAGCCCCAGCATTTT; CDR3 protein: CSARPGTVNQPQHF